These 23 T cell receptor beta chains share one sample of origin, sequenced in a study of blood T cell repertoires in COVID-19. Measured with immunoSEQ multiplex PCR; TCRdb has only the in-frame clones, and not every one. This sample has 200,000 to 250,000 clones, with about 85% found just once. Sample: PBMCs or T cells enriched from blood (not recorded which). These receptors were collected from a woman aged 30 to 39 with acute COVID-19.

The J gene is TRBJ2-3, the V gene TRBV28; D may be TRBD2 (6 bases). Germline assignment: CDR1 MDHEN and CDR2 SYDVKM. CDR3 length equals 14 residues. The V end lost 5 bases, the J end lost 0 bases, and 9 bases lay between the germline ends. The CDR3 DNA reads TGTGCCAGCAGTGCAGGGAGGAGCACAGATACGCAGTATTTT. It encodes CASSAGRSTDTQYF.

This chain connects TRBV28 to TRBJ2-1; 7 bases match TRBD1. The V gene end was trimmed by 9 bases and the J gene end by 7 bases; junction bases not matched to a gene: 12. The CDR3 has 14 amino acids. CDR1 and CDR2 from the germline V gene are MDHEN and SYDVKM. CDR3 DNA: TGTGCCAGTGCAGACAGGGAACCCCGTAATGAGCAGTTCTTC. It encodes CASADREPRNEQFF.

This clone was counted a single time. The genes are TRBV7-3 and TRBJ2-1, with D hard to call. From germline, CDR1 is SGHTA and CDR2 FQGTGA. Trimming cost V 2 bases and J 2 bases, with 4 bases left between them. CDR3 length: 13 amino acids. This CDR3 is CASSLAAYNEQFF. The CDR3 DNA reads as TGTGCCAGCAGCTTAGCGGCCTACAATGAGCAGTTCTTC.

The chain employs TRBV27 and TRBJ1-5; D remains ambiguous. This CDR3 is built from 16 residues. Germline V gene data show CDR1 as MNHEY and CDR2 as SMNVEV (reference sequence). V was pared by 0 bases and J by 6 bases, with 15 bases between. CDR3 sequence: CASSLSGSLISQPQHF. The CDR3 DNA is TGTGCCAGCAGTTTATCCGGGAGTTTAATAAGTCAGCCCCAGCATTTT.

The chain has TRBV20-1 and TRBJ2-2; D gene ambiguous. Germline CDR1 and CDR2: DFQATT and SNEGSKA (reference sequence). The germline V and J ends were trimmed by 3 bases and 5 bases, with 13 bases remaining between them. CDR3 size: 14 residues. The CDR3 sequence is CSASRPEQTGELFF. The CDR3 DNA reads TGCAGTGCTAGTCGTCCAGAACAAACCGGGGAGCTGTTTTTT.

The V gene is TRBV11-2, the J gene TRBJ2-7; possibly TRBD1 for D (7 bases). CDR1 SGHAT and CDR2 FQNNGV come from the germline V gene. V lost 5 bases and J lost 4, with 18 bases in between. The CDR3 consists of 15 residues. CDR3 DNA: TGTGCCAGCAGCCAGGGGGGAGCGGGCGGGTACGAGCAGTACTTC. Translated: CASSQGGAGGYEQYF.

This chain uses TRBV7-9 with TRBJ2-5; TRBD2 might be the D (6 bases). Germline-derived CDR1 and CDR2 are SEHNR and FQNEAQ (reference sequence). This CDR3 is built from 15 residues. V lost 2 bases and J 1 base, leaving 11 bases between the germline ends. CDR3 DNA sequence: TGTGCCAGCAGCTTACCAGCGGGTACCCAAGAGACCCAGTACTTC. The encoded protein is CASSLPAGTQETQYF.

The chain couples TRBV7-2 to TRBJ2-7; TRBD2 matches 9 bases. CDR1 and CDR2 (germline): SGHTA, FQGNSA. Unmatched junction bases numbered 6, after V lost 2 bases and J lost 1 base. This CDR3 has 16 residues. Written as DNA, the CDR3 is TGTGCCAGCAGCTTAAATGTAGCGGGAGTGTCCTACGAGCAGTACTTC. This codes for CASSLNVAGVSYEQYF.

The genes are TRBV19 and TRBJ1-4; 9 nucleotides align to TRBD1. The CDR3 length is 15 residues. The J segment lost 4 bases and the V segment lost 9 bases, leaving 9 bases of the junction unmatched. The V gene's germline CDR1 is LNHDA and CDR2 SQIVND (reference sequence). In DNA, the CDR3 is TGTGCCAGCCATACAGGGGGCATGAATAATGAAAAACTGTTTTTT. This sequence encodes CASHTGGMNNEKLFF.

This clone was seen a single time. The chain carries TRBV18 and TRBJ1-3; tentatively, D is TRBD1 (5 bases). The CDR3 is made up of 15 amino acids. From germline, CDR1 is KGHSH and CDR2 LQKENI. Trimming left V 3 bases short and J 4 bases short, with 13 bases between. The CDR3: CASSPPPGGGNTIYF. CDR3 sequence (DNA): TGTGCCAGCTCACCGCCTCCGGGGGGAGGAAACACCATATATTTT.

The chain combines TRBV19 with TRBJ1-4; 7 nucleotides line up with TRBD1. Unmatched junction bases numbered 12, after V lost 7 bases and J lost 7 bases. The CDR3 spans 15 residues. CDR1 is LNHDA and CDR2 is SQIVND in the germline V gene (reference sequence). CDR3: CASTGSAGGTEKLFF. The CDR3 DNA follows: TGTGCCAGTACCGGGTCGGCAGGGGGGACTGAAAAACTGTTTTTT.

The rearrangement joins TRBV9 to TRBJ2-7, with 12 positions matching TRBD2. The trim removed 3 bases at V and 4 bases at J, leaving 5 bases unmatched. This CDR3 has 15 residues. Germline loops: CDR1 SGDLS, CDR2 YYNGEE. CDR3 nucleotides: TGTGCCAGCAGCGCGGGACTAGCGGGCCTATACGAGCAGTACTTC. Its protein is CASSAGLAGLYEQYF. The variable domain in full, with the rest retrieved from reference TRBV9 and TRBJ2-7, is DSGVTQTPKHLITATGQRVTLRCSPRSGDLSVYWYQQSLDQGLQFLIQYYNGEERAKGNILERFSAQQFPDLHSELNLSSLELGDSALYFCASSAGLAGLYEQYFGPGTRLTVT.

This clone was seen more than once but under ten times. This chain connects TRBV18 to TRBJ1-4; 8 nucleotides align to TRBD1. Germline V lookup: CDR1 KGHSH, CDR2 LQKENI. There are 14 residues in the CDR3. Trimming cost V 3 bases and J 8 bases; bases outside gene matches: 5. The CDR3 region is CASSPGQGYEKLFF. The DNA for the CDR3 is TGTGCCAGCTCACCCGGACAGGGTTACGAAAAACTGTTTTTT.

The chain is built from TRBV5-1 and TRBJ1-5; no reliable D call. CDR1 and CDR2 (germline): SGHRS, YFSETQ. This CDR3 contains 14 residues. V was trimmed by 2 bases and J by 5 bases, leaving 11 bases between them. The DNA of the CDR3 is TGCGCCAGCAGCTTAAACAGTGGCGATCAGCCCCAGCATTTT. Its translation: CASSLNSGDQPQHF.

V usage is TRBV29-1 and J usage is TRBJ2-5, with TRBD1 matching over 7 bases. The CDR3 has 16 residues. The V segment lost 4 bases and the J segment 3 bases; nucleotides outside the gene matches: 14. Germline loops: CDR1 SQVTM, CDR2 ANQGSEA. In DNA form, the CDR3 reads TGCAGCGTTGGTCCTACCGGGACAGTGTCCAAAGAGACCCAGTACTTC. Translating gives CSVGPTGTVSKETQYF.

The chain uses TRBV3-1 (or the pseudogene TRBV3-2) and TRBJ2-1; the match to TRBD2 covers 9 bases. V trimming: 2 bases; J trimming: 5 bases; junction bases outside the gene matches: 7. This CDR3 is built from 16 residues. The V gene's germline CDR1 is LGHDT and CDR2 YNNKEL (reference sequence). In DNA form, the CDR3 reads TGTGCCAGCAGCCAAAGTGCGGGGGGGTCAAACAATGAGCAGTTCTTC. This sequence encodes CASSQSAGGSNNEQFF.

The chain carries TRBV9 and TRBJ2-5; 9 nucleotides align to TRBD2. V shed 0 bases and J 5 bases; nucleotides not matched to a gene: 8. The CDR3 has 16 amino acids. From germline, CDR1 is SGDLS and CDR2 YYNGEE. The CDR3 DNA is TGTGCCAGCAGCGTAGGAGGGCGGGAGGGAGATGAGACCCAGTACTTC. This encodes CASSVGGREGDETQYF.

The V gene is TRBV30, the J gene TRBJ1-2; maybe TRBD1 (5 bases). CDR3 length: 13 amino acids. Trimming shortened V by 2 bases and J by 4 bases, and 11 bases separated the two germline ends. CDR1 and CDR2 (germline): GTSNPN, SVGIG (reference sequence). The CDR3 spells CAWSNAGLYGYTF. As DNA, the CDR3 is TGTGCCTGGAGTAACGCAGGGCTCTATGGCTACACCTTC.

The rearrangement links TRBV28 to TRBJ1-2; 9 nucleotides align to TRBD1. There are 17 residues in the CDR3. The ends lost 5 bases at V and 8 bases at J; junction bases unmatched: 18. CDR1 and CDR2 from the germline V gene are MDHEN and SYDVKM. DNA of the CDR3: TGTGCCAGCAGTCCATCCATCCGACAGGGGGACGGAGAGGGCTACACCTTC. Residues: CASSPSIRQGDGEGYTF.

For this clone: Other DNA sequences in this sample translate to the same CDR3. The rearrangement uses TRBV11-1 and TRBJ2-5; TRBD1 might be the D (5 bases). Germline assignment: CDR1 SGHAT and CDR2 FQDESV (reference sequence). CDR3 size: 13 residues. Deletions cut 2 bases from V and 3 bases from J, with 7 bases between. In DNA form, the CDR3 reads TGTGCCAGCAGCTTAACAGGCGAAGAGACCCAGTACTTC. This translates into CASSLTGEETQYF.

This chain joins TRBV5-1 and TRBJ2-7; D perhaps matches TRBD1 (6 bases). The germline V and J ends were trimmed by 4 bases and 7 bases, with 18 bases remaining between them. The CDR3 runs 14 residues. CDR1 and CDR2 from the germline V gene are SGHRS and YFSETQ. CDR3 DNA: TGCGCCAGCAGCCCCCGGGACACTTCTGGGGAGCAGTACTTC. Its protein product is CASSPRDTSGEQYF.

V usage is TRBV19 and J usage is TRBJ2-1; 7 positions agree with TRBD1. CDR1 is LNHDA and CDR2 is SQIVND in the germline V gene (reference sequence). The CDR3 contains 15 residues. With 6 bases clipped from V and 4 bases from J, the junction kept 9 bases outside the gene matches. The CDR3 sequence: CASRTTGTAYNEQFF. CDR3 coding DNA: TGTGCCAGTAGAACAACCGGGACAGCATACAATGAGCAGTTCTTC.

V gene TRBV6-5 combines with J gene TRBJ1-2; unclear D gene. Deletions cut 6 bases from V and 0 bases from J, with 8 bases between. The CDR3 totals 13 residues. Germline assignment: CDR1 MNHEY and CDR2 SVGAGI. The CDR3 loop reads CASRYGSNYGYTF. In DNA, the CDR3 is TGTGCCAGCAGATACGGCTCTAACTATGGCTACACCTTC.